The rows below give T cell receptor beta chains drawn from one sample of a study of blood T cell repertoires in COVID-19. Measured with immunoSEQ multiplex PCR; TCRdb has only the in-frame clones, and not every one. The sample holds fewer than 450,000 clones, less than 90% seen once. The sample consisted of PBMCs or T cells enriched from blood (not recorded which). The receptor set was obtained from a woman aged 25 to 39 who had recovered from COVID-19. Both conserved end residues are part of each CDR3. Fields, in order: clone size, J gene, D gene, V gene, CDR3 DNA, CDR3 protein. D genes are given only for firm matches. Not all rows give a size; the values are once, few, many and, for expanded clones, a class.

size: NA; J: TRBJ2-1; D: TRBD1; V: TRBV4-1; DNA: TGCGCCAGCAGCCAAGATCGACAGGGGGCGCGGAATGAGCAGTTCTTC; CDR3: CASSQDRQGARNEQFF
size: NA; J: TRBJ1-5; D: NA; V: TRBV6-2/TRBV6-3; DNA: TGTGCCAGCAGTTACTTAGGGGCCCTCAATCAGCCCCAGCATTTT; CDR3: CASSYLGALNQPQHF
size: NA; J: TRBJ2-1; D: TRBD2; V: TRBV5-8; DNA: TGTGCCAGCAGCTTGACTAGCGGGGGCCTTAGGAACAATGAGCAGTTCTTC; CDR3: CASSLTSGGLRNNEQFF
size: NA; J: TRBJ1-5; D: NA; V: TRBV6-5; DNA: TGTGCCAGCAGTTACTTGGGTCAGGGCCAGCCCCAGCATTTT; CDR3: CASSYLGQGQPQHF
size: NA; J: TRBJ2-7; D: TRBD1; V: TRBV6-6; DNA: TGTGCCAGCAGACTCACCGGGACAGGGGCCTACGAGCAGTACTTC; CDR3: CASRLTGTGAYEQYF
size: NA; J: TRBJ2-1; D: TRBD2; V: TRBV28; DNA: TGTGCCAGCAGTTTATCGGGGAGGGTCCGGAATGAGCAGTTCTTC; CDR3: CASSLSGRVRNEQFF
size: NA; J: TRBJ2-7; D: TRBD1; V: TRBV12-3/TRBV12-4; DNA: TGTGCCAGCAGTCCTAACAGGGGCGAGCAGTACTTC; CDR3: CASSPNRGEQYF
size: NA; J: TRBJ2-7; D: NA; V: TRBV28; DNA: TGTGCCAGCAGGAACAGGCGCGAGCAGTACTTC; CDR3: CASRNRREQYF
size: NA; J: TRBJ1-5; D: NA; V: TRBV2; DNA: TGTGCCAGCAGTGACAGGGGCGTTGGTAGTCAGCCCCAGCATTTT; CDR3: CASSDRGVGSQPQHF
size: NA; J: TRBJ1-1; D: NA; V: TRBV5-1; DNA: TGCGCCAGCAGCCAAGACAGTCACCCCGACACTGAAGCTTTCTTT; CDR3: CASSQDSHPDTEAFF
size: few; J: TRBJ1-2; D: NA; V: TRBV27; DNA: TGTGCCAGCAGTTTGACGGGGTCTAACTATGGCTACACCTTC; CDR3: CASSLTGSNYGYTF
size: NA; J: TRBJ1-4; D: TRBD1; V: TRBV19; DNA: TGTGCCAGTAGCGGACAGGGCCGAAGGAGGAATGAAAAACTGTTTTTT; CDR3: CASSGQGRRRNEKLFF
size: NA; J: TRBJ2-3; D: TRBD1; V: TRBV10-3; DNA: TGTGCCATCAGTGGGGTGAGGGGTCCACACAAGGGGACAGGGGACAGCACAGATACGCAGTATTTT; CDR3: CAISGVRGPHKGTGDSTDTQYF
size: NA; J: TRBJ2-7; D: TRBD2; V: TRBV3-1/TRBV3-2; DNA: TGTGCCAGCAGCCAAGATGAGCGGGGTGGCTTTGAGCAGTACTTC; CDR3: CASSQDERGGFEQYF
size: NA; J: TRBJ2-5; D: NA; V: TRBV5-4; DNA: TGTGCCAGCAGCTTTGCGGGGGCAAAAGAGACCCAGTACTTC; CDR3: CASSFAGAKETQYF
size: NA; J: TRBJ1-2; D: NA; V: TRBV5-6; DNA: TGTGCCAGCAGCACAGACCGGACCGGAGGCTATGGCTACACCTTC; CDR3: CASSTDRTGGYGYTF
size: NA; J: TRBJ1-4; D: NA; V: TRBV24-1; DNA: TGTGCCACCAGCCTTTCGACAGCAGTGGATGAAAAACTGTTTTTT; CDR3: CATSLSTAVDEKLFF
size: NA; J: TRBJ1-6; D: NA; V: TRBV6-5; DNA: TGTGCCAGCAGTTACAGGGGGTCACCCCTCCACTTT; CDR3: CASSYRGSPLHF
size: NA; J: TRBJ1-1; D: NA; V: TRBV7-9; DNA: TGTGCCAGCACCCAGATGAACACTGAAGCTTTCTTT; CDR3: CASTQMNTEAFF
size: NA; J: TRBJ1-1; D: NA; V: TRBV7-2; DNA: TGTGCCAGCAGCCCCCGGTGGGCCACTGAAGCTTTCTTT; CDR3: CASSPRWATEAFF
size: NA; J: TRBJ1-3; D: NA; V: TRBV29-1; DNA: TGCAGCGTTGAGGGTAAAGGCTCAGGCACCATATATTTT; CDR3: CSVEGKGSGTIYF
size: NA; J: TRBJ2-2; D: NA; V: TRBV14; DNA: TGTGCCAGCAGCCAAGATAGGACAGTTAACACCGGGGAGCTGTTTTTT; CDR3: CASSQDRTVNTGELFF
size: NA; J: TRBJ1-1; D: TRBD1; V: TRBV4-1; DNA: TGCGCCAGCAGCCAAGTCACCAGGACAGGGAGCACTGAAGCTTTCTTT; CDR3: CASSQVTRTGSTEAFF
size: NA; J: TRBJ1-3; D: NA; V: TRBV7-7; DNA: TGTGCCAGCAGGGCCCCGGGGGTGCCCTCTGGAAACACCATATATTTT; CDR3: CASRAPGVPSGNTIYF
size: NA; J: TRBJ1-6; D: TRBD1; V: TRBV28; DNA: TGTGCCAGCAGCACCCCCGGGGACAGGGGGAAAGATAATTCACCCCTCCACTTT; CDR3: CASSTPGDRGKDNSPLHF
size: NA; J: TRBJ2-7; D: TRBD2; V: TRBV2; DNA: TGTGCCAGCAGTGAACAAGGCCTAGCGGGGGAGCAGTACTTC; CDR3: CASSEQGLAGEQYF
size: NA; J: TRBJ2-4; D: TRBD1; V: TRBV29-1; DNA: TGCAGCGCGTGGGACAGAAACATTCAGTACTTC; CDR3: CSAWDRNIQYF
size: once; J: TRBJ1-1; D: TRBD1; V: TRBV30; DNA: TGTGCCTATGACAGGGCTGTTGAAGCTTTCTTT; CDR3: CAYDRAVEAFF
size: few; J: TRBJ2-1; D: TRBD2; V: TRBV2; DNA: TGTGCCAGCAGTGGGTTGGCTAGCGGGGTCGATGAGCAGTTCTTC; CDR3: CASSGLASGVDEQFF
size: NA; J: TRBJ1-2; D: NA; V: TRBV4-3; DNA: TGCGCCAGCAGCCAAGATTCACAGGGTAGTCGTTTTGGCTACACCTTC; CDR3: CASSQDSQGSRFGYTF
size: NA; J: TRBJ1-1; D: NA; V: TRBV7-2; DNA: TGTGCCAGCAGCTTAGACGGGGGGGTGAGCTTCACTGAAGCTTTCTTT; CDR3: CASSLDGGVSFTEAFF
size: NA; J: TRBJ1-5; D: NA; V: TRBV7-9; DNA: TGTGCCAGCAGCGGTGCGGGGCCCCAGCATTTT; CDR3: CASSGAGPQHF
size: NA; J: TRBJ1-5; D: NA; V: TRBV20-1; DNA: TGCAGTGCTAGTGGCCAGAGCAATCAGCCCCAGCATTTT; CDR3: CSASGQSNQPQHF
size: once; J: TRBJ1-2; D: NA; V: TRBV18; DNA: TGTGCCAGCTCACCAAACACGGCAGCGTTCAATGGCTACACCTTC; CDR3: CASSPNTAAFNGYTF
size: NA; J: TRBJ1-5; D: TRBD1; V: TRBV29-1; DNA: TGCAGCGTTAGAGACAGGGCTCCAGATCAGCCCCAGCATTTT; CDR3: CSVRDRAPDQPQHF
size: NA; J: TRBJ1-3; D: TRBD1; V: TRBV18; DNA: TGTGCCAGCTCACCGGACAGGGCGTCTGGAAACACCATATATTTT; CDR3: CASSPDRASGNTIYF
size: NA; J: TRBJ1-5; D: NA; V: TRBV29-1; DNA: TGCAGCGTTGAGGGGGGGATAACGAGCAATCAGCCCCAGCATTTT; CDR3: CSVEGGITSNQPQHF